The T cell receptor beta chain under discussion was sequenced for a study of cytomegalovirus exposure and HLA in healthy donors. The CDR3 spans 12 residues. V trimming: 9 bases; J trimming: 3 bases; junction bases outside the gene matches: 5. Germline values: CDR1 MNHEY, CDR2 SMNVEV (reference sequence). Both 60 Vbeta primers and 13 Jbeta primers went into the PCR. Using immunoSEQ multiplex PCR, the repertoire was profiled, and TCRdb retains in-frame clones only, with some absent. The table includes approximately 130,000 clones, around 75% detected once. This sequence joins TRBV27 and TRBJ2-7, with 7 nucleotides matching TRBD1. The clonotype was recovered from a young man in good health and CMV-seronegative. The specimen sequenced was PBMCs. CDR3 sequence: CASRDRSYEQYF. The DNA of the CDR3 is TGTGCCAGTAGGGACAGAAGCTACGAGCAGTACTTC.